This T cell receptor (beta chain) emerged from a study of shared clonotypes between healthy human individuals. As for the study in general: Aged 18 to 49, the donors were two women and a few men.

For this clone: Its antigen is not identified.

The CDR3 consists of 14 residues. The V gene's germline CDR1 is LNHDA and CDR2 SQIVND (reference sequence). With 3 bases removed from V and 5 bases from J, the gap between germline ends came to 13 bases. The repertoire was sequenced with immunoSEQ multiplex PCR; TCRdb's copy has only in-frame clones and lacks some. The top ten hold approximately 0.45% of the sample, which has about 1.5 million clones, under 99% seen once. Regarding the study as a whole: Compared with memory subsets, naive subsets generally had larger estimated richness. Across several donors, naive CD4 shared around 5%, naive CD8 approximately 3.5%, memory CD4 2% to 2.5%, memory CD8 0.4%.

The rearrangement uses TRBV19 and TRBJ1-2; no clear D gene. The TCR comes from a man younger than 40 in good health. The material sequenced was naive CD4+ T cells sorted from blood. Subset reported: CD45RA+ positively selected. The chain's CDR3 is CASSMVGPFYGYTF. The DNA for the CDR3 is TGTGCCAGTAGTATGGTAGGGCCCTTTTATGGCTACACCTTC.